These T cell receptor beta chains were read from a single sample in a study of regulatory T cells in long-lasting Graves disease. TCRdb called the multiplex PCR reads again in MiXCR, with one record for every CDR3 protein. This sample has a few hundred thousand distinct CDR3 sequences, with 16% found just once. The data were also submitted as part of a second study, on T cells in Graves' hyperthyroidism and ophthalmopathy.

The sample consisted of peripheral blood mononuclear cells (PBMCs), taken at new diagnosis, from a patient treated with antithyroid drugs. Receptor source: a woman aged 18 to 35 with Graves disease. Each CDR3 is given with its conserved first and last residue.

V: TRBV15; J: TRBJ2-7; CDR3: CATSSSGLASEQYF
V: TRBV6-2/TRBV6-3; J: TRBJ2-1; CDR3: CASSAILSGRVGAEQFF
V: TRBV20-1; J: TRBJ2-5; CDR3: CSARGRGWQETQYF
V: TRBV4-2; J: TRBJ2-3; CDR3: CASSDGLASGTDTQYF
V: TRBV30; J: TRBJ2-1; CDR3: CAWSVRAGISYNEQFF
V: TRBV20-1; J: TRBJ1-5; CDR3: CSARAEAFNQPQHF
V: TRBV29-1; J: TRBJ2-3; CDR3: CSVPFGGTDTQYF
V: TRBV20-1; J: TRBJ2-1; CDR3: CSASASGVPYNEQFF
V: TRBV6-1; J: TRBJ1-5; CDR3: CASSEVGVLGGFNQPQHF
V: TRBV5-1; J: TRBJ2-5; CDR3: CASSFGGVGETQYF
V: TRBV27; J: TRBJ2-2; CDR3: CASSSDRLGTGELFF
V: TRBV24-1; J: TRBJ2-1; CDR3: CATSDGLMNEQFF
V: TRBV27; J: TRBJ2-1; CDR3: CASSLWTSGRNEQFF
V: TRBV6-2/TRBV6-3; J: TRBJ2-7; CDR3: CASIEAPRDFYEQYF
V: TRBV10-2; J: TRBJ2-1; CDR3: CASSESNPGEQFF
V: TRBV12-3/TRBV12-4; J: TRBJ2-1; CDR3: CASSLSTRIMHNEQFF
V: TRBV2; J: TRBJ2-5; CDR3: CASSEKRNSKAQYF
V: TRBV29-1; J: TRBJ2-1; CDR3: CSVGRFSELQEQFF
V: TRBV5-1; J: TRBJ2-7; CDR3: CASSLTGEIYEQYF
V: TRBV29-1; J: TRBJ1-5; CDR3: CSVISDRGGGNQPQHF
V: TRBV24-1; J: TRBJ2-3; CDR3: CATSDRTGSTDTQYF
V: TRBV28; J: TRBJ2-7; CDR3: CASSAHPQLREQYF
V: TRBV30; J: TRBJ2-7; CDR3: CAWSVDSDEQYF
V: TRBV7-2; J: TRBJ1-2; CDR3: CASSLDPRGNYGYTF
V: TRBV20-1; J: TRBJ2-1; CDR3: CSARGGGELAGARYNEQFF
V: TRBV12-3/TRBV12-4; J: TRBJ2-3; CDR3: CASSFLHDGYTQYF
V: TRBV10-3; J: TRBJ2-1; CDR3: CAARADNEQLF
V: TRBV28; J: TRBJ2-2; CDR3: CASSLGGTTGELFF
V: TRBV28; J: TRBJ2-1; CDR3: CASSLYYEQFF
V: TRBV13; J: TRBJ2-1; CDR3: CATTTSGKPNDEQFF
V: TRBV27; J: TRBJ2-3; CDR3: CASCHRGDTQYF
V: TRBV6-2/TRBV6-3; J: TRBJ1-5; CDR3: CATAGGDQPQHF
V: TRBV20-1; J: TRBJ1-2; CDR3: CSARDHQGLLSPYTF
V: TRBV4-3; J: TRBJ2-7; CDR3: CASSGVATSLSYEQYF
V: TRBV12-3/TRBV12-4; J: TRBJ2-1; CDR3: CASSLGGAWEQFF
V: TRBV5-1; J: TRBJ2-1; CDR3: CASSFDRAGGPSEQFF
V: TRBV27; J: TRBJ2-7; CDR3: CASSLFGGRAWYYEQYF
V: TRBV3-1; J: TRBJ1-2; CDR3: CASSPDSQYGYTF
V: TRBV19; J: TRBJ2-1; CDR3: CASKRGSTNEQFF
V: TRBV12-3/TRBV12-4; J: TRBJ2-5; CDR3: CASSLGTGGGLVTQYF
V: TRBV5-1; J: TRBJ2-7; CDR3: CASSLGGRESYEQYF
V: TRBV5-1; J: TRBJ2-7; CDR3: CASSPGQGTNEQYF
V: TRBV30; J: TRBJ2-3; CDR3: CAWSYRTVTDTQYF
V: TRBV27; J: TRBJ1-6; CDR3: CASSLGWANSPLHF
V: TRBV12-3/TRBV12-4; J: TRBJ1-1; CDR3: CASIRDSLSTEAFF
V: TRBV7-2; J: TRBJ2-7; CDR3: CASSLKVTHEQYF
V: TRBV20-1; J: TRBJ2-7; CDR3: CSARGQEDEQYF
V: TRBV20-1; J: TRBJ2-1; CDR3: CSARDQVDEQFF